This T cell receptor beta chain originates from a study of blood T cell repertoires in COVID-19. About the study: Both acute and convalescent COVID-19 samples were obtained from the United States, Italy and Spain. Sources were T cells, B-cell-depleted T cells, or PBMCs; the material itself was cDNA or gDNA.

This CDR3 comprises 13 residues. Germline V gene data show CDR1 as MGHRA and CDR2 as YSYEKL. Trimming cost V 0 bases and J 6 bases, with 6 bases left between them. The method was immunoSEQ multiplex PCR; TCRdb's version includes in-frame clones alone and lacks a portion of them. The sample has fewer than 600,000 clones; roughly 89% are singletons. The genes are TRBV4-1 and TRBJ1-5; D unresolved. Sequencing used peripheral blood. This sequence originates from a man aged 18 to 29 with COVID-19, enrolled during active disease. CDR3 sequence reads: CASSQDQVQPQHF. CDR3 in DNA: TGCGCCAGCAGCCAAGATCAGGTTCAGCCCCAGCATTTT.